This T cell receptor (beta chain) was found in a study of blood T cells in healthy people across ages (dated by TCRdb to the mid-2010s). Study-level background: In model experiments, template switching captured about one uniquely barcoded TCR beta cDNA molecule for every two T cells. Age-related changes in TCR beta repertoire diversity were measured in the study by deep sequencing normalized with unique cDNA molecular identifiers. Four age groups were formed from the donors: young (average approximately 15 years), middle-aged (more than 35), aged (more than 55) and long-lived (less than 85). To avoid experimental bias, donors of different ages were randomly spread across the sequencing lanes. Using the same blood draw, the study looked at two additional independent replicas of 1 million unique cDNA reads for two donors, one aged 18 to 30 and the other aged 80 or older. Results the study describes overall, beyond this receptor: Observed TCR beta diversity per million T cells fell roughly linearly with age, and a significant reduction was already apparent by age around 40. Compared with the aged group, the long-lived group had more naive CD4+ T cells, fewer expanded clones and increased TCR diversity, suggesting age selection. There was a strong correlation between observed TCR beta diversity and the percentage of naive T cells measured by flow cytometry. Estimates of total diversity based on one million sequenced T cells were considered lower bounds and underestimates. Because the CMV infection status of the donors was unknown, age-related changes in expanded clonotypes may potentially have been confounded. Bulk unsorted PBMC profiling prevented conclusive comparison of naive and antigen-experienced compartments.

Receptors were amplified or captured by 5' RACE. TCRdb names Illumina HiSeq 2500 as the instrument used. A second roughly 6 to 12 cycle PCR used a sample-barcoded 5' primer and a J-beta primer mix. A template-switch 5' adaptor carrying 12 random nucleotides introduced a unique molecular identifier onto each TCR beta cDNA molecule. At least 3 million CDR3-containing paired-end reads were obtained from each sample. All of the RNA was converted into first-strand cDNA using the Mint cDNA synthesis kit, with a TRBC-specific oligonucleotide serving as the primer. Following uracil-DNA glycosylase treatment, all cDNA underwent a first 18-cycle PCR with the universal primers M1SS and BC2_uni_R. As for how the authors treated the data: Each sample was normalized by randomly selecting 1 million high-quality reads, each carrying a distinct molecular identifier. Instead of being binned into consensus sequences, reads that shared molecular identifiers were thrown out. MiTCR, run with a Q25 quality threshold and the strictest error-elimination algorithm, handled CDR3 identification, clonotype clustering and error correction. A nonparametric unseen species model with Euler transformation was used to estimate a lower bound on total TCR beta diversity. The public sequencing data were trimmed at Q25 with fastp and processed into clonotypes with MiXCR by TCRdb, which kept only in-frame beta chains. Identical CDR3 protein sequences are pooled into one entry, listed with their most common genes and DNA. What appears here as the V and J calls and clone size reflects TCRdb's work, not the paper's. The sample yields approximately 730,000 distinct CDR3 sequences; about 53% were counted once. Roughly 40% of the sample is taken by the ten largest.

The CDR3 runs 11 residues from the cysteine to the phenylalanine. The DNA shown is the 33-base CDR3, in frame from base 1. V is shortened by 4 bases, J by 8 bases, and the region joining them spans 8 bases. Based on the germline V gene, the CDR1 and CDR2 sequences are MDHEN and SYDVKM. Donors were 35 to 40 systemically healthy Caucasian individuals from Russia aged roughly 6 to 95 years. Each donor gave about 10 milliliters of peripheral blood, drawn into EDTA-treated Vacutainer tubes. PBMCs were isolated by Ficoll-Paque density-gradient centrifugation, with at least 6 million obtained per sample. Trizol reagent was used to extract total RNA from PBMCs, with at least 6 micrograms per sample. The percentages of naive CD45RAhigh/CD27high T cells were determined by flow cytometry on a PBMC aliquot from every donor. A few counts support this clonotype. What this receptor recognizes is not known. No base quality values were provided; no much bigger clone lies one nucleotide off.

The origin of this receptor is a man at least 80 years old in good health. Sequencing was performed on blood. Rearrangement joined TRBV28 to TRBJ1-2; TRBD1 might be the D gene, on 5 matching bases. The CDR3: CASSSGDGYTF. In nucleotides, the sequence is TGTGCCAGCAGTTCCGGGGACGGCTACACCTTC.